This T cell receptor beta chain emerged from a study of molecular identifiers for immune sequencing clone quantification. There are many counts of this clonotype. The V end lost 1 base, the J end lost 0 bases, and 9 bases lay between the germline ends. The V gene's germline CDR1 is LGHNA and CDR2 YSLEER. The CDR3 contains 15 residues. TCRdb redid the calling of the PCR reads with MiXCR, one entry per CDR3 protein. The repertoire holds about 640,000 distinct CDR3 sequences, with 15% to 20% as singletons. The gene calls are TRBV4-3 and TRBJ1-1; no clear D. Sequencing was done on a sample of naive CD8+ T cells from blood, with Jurkat cell RNA spiked in. The subset is: FACS-sorted CD8+CD4-CCR7+CD45RA+ naive T cells. The sequence was obtained from a human donor in good health. Some libraries in this study had Jurkat cell RNA spiked in. This CDR3 reads CASSQVNRVNTEAFF. CDR3 coding DNA: TGCGCCAGCAGCCAAGTGAATAGGGTGAACACTGAAGCTTTCTTT.